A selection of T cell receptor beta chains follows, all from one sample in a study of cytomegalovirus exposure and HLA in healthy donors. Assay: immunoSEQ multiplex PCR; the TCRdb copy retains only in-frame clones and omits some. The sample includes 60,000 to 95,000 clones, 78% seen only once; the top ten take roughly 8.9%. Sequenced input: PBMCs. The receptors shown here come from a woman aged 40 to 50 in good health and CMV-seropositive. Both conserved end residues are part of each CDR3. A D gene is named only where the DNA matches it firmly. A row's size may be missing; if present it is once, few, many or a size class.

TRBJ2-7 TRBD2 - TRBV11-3 CASSSASGGGYEQYF TGTGCCAGCAGCTCCGCGTCGGGGGGTGGATACGAGCAGTACTTC
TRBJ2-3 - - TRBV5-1 CASSLGALSTDTQYF TGCGCCAGCAGCTTGGGGGCTCTTAGCACAGATACGCAGTATTTT
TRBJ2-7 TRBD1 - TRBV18 CASSPGTGGHEQYF TGTGCCAGCTCACCAGGCACAGGGGGTCACGAGCAGTACTTC
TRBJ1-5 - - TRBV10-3 CAISSDGNSNQPQHF TGTGCCATCAGCTCGGACGGGAATAGCAATCAGCCCCAGCATTTT
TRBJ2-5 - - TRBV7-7 CASSLVVDIETQYF TGTGCCAGCAGCTTAGTGGTAGATATCGAGACCCAGTACTTC
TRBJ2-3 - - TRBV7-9 CASSLAGALFTDTQYF TGTGCCAGCAGCTTAGCGGGGGCCCTCTTCACAGATACGCAGTATTTT
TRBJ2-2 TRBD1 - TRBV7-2 CASSLTGGWATGELFF TGTGCCAGCAGCTTAACAGGGGGCTGGGCCACCGGGGAGCTGTTTTTT
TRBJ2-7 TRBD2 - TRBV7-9 CASSLGGGALSYEQYF TGTGCCAGCAGCCTGGGCGGGGGGGCCCTCTCCTACGAGCAGTACTTC
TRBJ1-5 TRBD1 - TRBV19 CASSMTGGFHQPQHF TGTGCCAGTAGTATGACAGGGGGCTTTCATCAGCCCCAGCATTTT
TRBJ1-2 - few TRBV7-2 CASSPRGGLNYGYTF TGTGCCAGCAGCCCCCGCGGTGGGTTAAACTATGGCTACACCTTC
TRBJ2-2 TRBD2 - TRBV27 CASRRTSAGELFF TGTGCCAGCAGGCGTACTAGCGCCGGGGAGCTGTTTTTT
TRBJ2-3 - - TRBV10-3 CAISQSGAFTDTQYF TGTGCCATCAGTCAGAGCGGAGCATTCACAGATACGCAGTATTTT
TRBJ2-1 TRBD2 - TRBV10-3 CAISGLAGGYNEQFF TGTGCCATCAGCGGACTAGCGGGGGGTTACAATGAGCAGTTCTTC
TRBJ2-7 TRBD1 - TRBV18 CASSPADRESEQYF TGTGCCAGCTCACCAGCGGACAGGGAAAGCGAGCAGTACTTC
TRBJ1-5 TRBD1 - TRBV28 CASSYSGTGEQPQHF TGTGCCAGCAGTTACTCCGGGACAGGGGAGCAGCCCCAGCATTTT
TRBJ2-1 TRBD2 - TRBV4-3 CASSQLDSGGATYNEQFF TGCGCCAGCAGCCAATTGGATAGCGGGGGGGCGACCTACAATGAGCAGTTCTTC
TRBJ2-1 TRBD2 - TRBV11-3 CASAPGLALDEQFF TGTGCCAGCGCGCCGGGACTAGCGTTGGATGAGCAGTTCTTC
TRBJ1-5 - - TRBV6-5 CASSQGVTGNQPQHF TGTGCCAGCAGTCAAGGGGTAACGGGCAATCAGCCCCAGCATTTT
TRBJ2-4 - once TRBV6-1 CASSAPEPRSGNIQYF TGTGCCAGCAGTGCACCGGAACCTAGGTCTGGAAACATTCAGTACTTC
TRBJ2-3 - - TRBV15 CATSRVHTDTQYF TGTGCCACCAGCAGAGTTCACACAGATACGCAGTATTTT
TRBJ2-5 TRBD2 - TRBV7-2 CASSLSTSAQETQYF TGTGCCAGCAGCTTAAGCACTAGCGCACAAGAGACCCAGTACTTC
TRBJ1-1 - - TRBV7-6 CASRPIDRMGAEAFF TGTGCCAGCAGGCCGATCGACAGGATGGGAGCTGAAGCTTTCTTT
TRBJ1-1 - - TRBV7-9 CASSRTANTEAFF TGTGCCAGCAGCCGGACAGCCAACACTGAAGCTTTCTTT
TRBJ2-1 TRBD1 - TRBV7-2 CASSLKGANEQFF TGTGCCAGCAGCTTAAAGGGGGCAAATGAGCAGTTCTTC
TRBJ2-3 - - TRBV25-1 CASSDRGGTDTQYF TGTGCCAGCAGTGATAGGGGTGGGACAGATACGCAGTATTTT
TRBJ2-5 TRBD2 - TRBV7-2 CASSLSFSGPGETQYF TGTGCCAGCAGCTTATCTTTTAGCGGGCCTGGGGAGACCCAGTACTTC
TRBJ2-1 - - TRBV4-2 CASSQKPEAGAYNEQFF TGTGCCAGCAGCCAGAAACCGGAGGCAGGAGCCTACAATGAGCAGTTCTTC
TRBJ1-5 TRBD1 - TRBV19 CASSIVGQGVQPQHF TGTGCCAGTAGTATCGTAGGACAGGGGGTTCAGCCCCAGCATTTT
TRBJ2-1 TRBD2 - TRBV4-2 CASSHSTSGGWGNEQFF TGTGCCAGCAGCCACTCGACTAGCGGGGGTTGGGGCAATGAGCAGTTCTTC
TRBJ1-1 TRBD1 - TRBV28 CASSSTGGGLAFF TGTGCCAGCAGCTCCACAGGGGGAGGTTTGGCTTTCTTT
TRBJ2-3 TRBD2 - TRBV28 CASSPGASGDTDTQYF TGTGCCAGCAGCCCCGGGGCTAGCGGGGACACAGATACGCAGTATTTT
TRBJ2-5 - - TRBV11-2 CASSPAGQGEQYF TGTGCCAGCAGCCCAGCAGGGCAAGGTGAGCAGTACTTC
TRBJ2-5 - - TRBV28 CASSLATQETQYF TGTGCCAGCAGTTTGGCCACCCAAGAGACCCAGTACTTC
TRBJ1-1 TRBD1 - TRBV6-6 CASSYPGQGGPEAFF TGTGCCAGCAGTTACCCTGGACAGGGTGGCCCTGAAGCTTTCTTT
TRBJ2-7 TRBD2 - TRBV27 CASSLFGGGAYEQYF TGTGCCAGCAGTTTATTCGGGGGGGGAGCCTACGAGCAGTACTTC
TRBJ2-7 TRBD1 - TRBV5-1 CASSQGQGAHEQYF TGCGCCAGCAGCCAAGGACAGGGGGCACACGAGCAGTACTTC
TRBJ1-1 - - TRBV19 CASSIEGREAFF TGTGCCAGTAGTATTGAGGGCCGTGAAGCTTTCTTT
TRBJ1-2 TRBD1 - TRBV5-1 CASSPLRDRGLYGYTF TGCGCCAGCAGCCCGCTCCGGGACAGGGGGCTCTATGGCTACACCTTC
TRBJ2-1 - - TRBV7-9 CSSSPMTEKQFF TGTTCCAGCAGCCCCATGACAGAAAAGCAGTTCTTC
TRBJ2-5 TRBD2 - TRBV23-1 CASSPGGEQETQYF TGCGCCAGCAGCCCGGGGGGGGAACAAGAGACCCAGTACTTC
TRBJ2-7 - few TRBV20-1 CSASLVSEQYF TGCAGTGCTAGTCTAGTTTCCGAGCAGTACTTC
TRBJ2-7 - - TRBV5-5 CASSLVVGQSYEQYF TGTGCCAGCAGCTTGGTTGTGGGGCAATCTTACGAGCAGTACTTC
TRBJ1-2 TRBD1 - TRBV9 CASSVAWTGNYGYTF TGTGCCAGCAGCGTAGCTTGGACAGGGAACTATGGCTACACCTTC
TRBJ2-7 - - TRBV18 CASSPSLAMGTPQREQYF TGTGCCAGCTCACCAAGTCTTGCCATGGGGACACCTCAAAGGGAGCAGTACTTC
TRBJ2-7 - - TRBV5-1 CASSLTPSYEQYF TGCGCCAGCAGCTTGACTCCTAGCTACGAGCAGTACTTC
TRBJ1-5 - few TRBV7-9 CASSLSGGQNQPQHF TGTGCCAGCAGCCTAAGTGGAGGCCAGAATCAGCCCCAGCATTTT
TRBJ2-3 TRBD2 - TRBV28 CASSPLAGPTDTQYF TGTGCCAGCAGCCCTCTAGCGGGGCCAACAGATACGCAGTATTTT
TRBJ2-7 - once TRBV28 CASSFPSWSSYEQYF TGTGCCAGCAGTTTTCCCTCGTGGAGCTCCTACGAGCAGTACTTC
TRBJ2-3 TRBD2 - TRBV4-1 CASSQESSGGLISTDTQYF TGCGCCAGCAGCCAAGAAAGCAGCGGGGGACTCATTAGCACAGATACGCAGTATTTT
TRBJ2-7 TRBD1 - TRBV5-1 CASSLGGQGMGEQYF TGCGCCAGCAGCTTGGGGGGACAGGGGATGGGCGAGCAGTACTTC
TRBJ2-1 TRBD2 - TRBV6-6 CASTSSGGTYNEQFF TGTGCCAGCACCAGCAGCGGGGGGACCTACAATGAGCAGTTCTTC
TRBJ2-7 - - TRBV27 CASSSAGSSGYEQYF TGTGCCAGCAGTTCCGCGGGCAGCTCGGGCTACGAGCAGTACTTC
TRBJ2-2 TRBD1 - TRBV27 CASSYSGTGGGTGELFF TGTGCCAGCAGTTATTCCGGGACAGGGGGCGGCACCGGGGAGCTGTTTTTT